Detailed here is one T cell receptor (beta chain). The sample originates from a study of shared T cell receptors in the human thymus. Generated by immunoSEQ multiplex PCR, the TCRdb table keeps only in-frame clones and is missing some. The sample has 500,000 to 750,000 clones; around 87% are singletons. V lost 6 bases, J lost 7 bases, and 28 bases lay in between. From germline, CDR1 is LNHDA and CDR2 SQIVND (reference sequence). This CDR3 has 17 residues. The sample also formed part of further work on human thymus T cells. That report notes: Corrective heart surgery yielded resections, and these provided the thymus tissue.

The V gene is TRBV19, the J gene TRBJ2-7, with TRBD1 as a possible D gene (6 bases). The sample was thymocytes. This receptor was obtained from a boy in the first two years of life with a congenital heart defect. In DNA form, the CDR3 reads TGTGCCAGTAGAGAAGGGTCAACAGGGACCGGGGTTAGAGAGCAGTACTTC. Its translation: CASREGSTGTGVREQYF.